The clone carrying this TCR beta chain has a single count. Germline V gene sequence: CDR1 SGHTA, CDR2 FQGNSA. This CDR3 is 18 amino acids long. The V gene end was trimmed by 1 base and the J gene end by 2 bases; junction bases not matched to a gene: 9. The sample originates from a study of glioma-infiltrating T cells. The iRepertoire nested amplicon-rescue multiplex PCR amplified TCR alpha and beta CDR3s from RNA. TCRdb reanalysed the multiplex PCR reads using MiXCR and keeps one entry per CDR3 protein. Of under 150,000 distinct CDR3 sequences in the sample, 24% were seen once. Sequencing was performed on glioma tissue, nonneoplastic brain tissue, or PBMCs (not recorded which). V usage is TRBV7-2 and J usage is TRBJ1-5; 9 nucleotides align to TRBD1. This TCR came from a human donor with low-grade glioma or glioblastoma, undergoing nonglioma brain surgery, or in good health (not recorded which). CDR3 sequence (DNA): TGTGCCAGCAGCTTAGGGACAGGGGCGCTGTCTGGCAATCAGCCCCAGCATTTT. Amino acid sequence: CASSLGTGALSGNQPQHF. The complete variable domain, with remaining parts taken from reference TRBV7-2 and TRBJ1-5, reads GAGVSQSPSNKVTEKGKDVELRCDPISGHTALYWYRQSLGQGLEFLIYFQGNSAPDKSGLPSDRFSAERTGGSVSTLTIQRTQQEDSAVYLCASSLGTGALSGNQPQHFGDGTRLSIL.